The rows below give T cell receptor beta chains drawn from one sample of a study of T-cell reconstitution after alpha-beta-depleted transplantation in children. TCRdb reprocessed the PCR reads via MiXCR and lists one record per CDR3 protein. The table shows about 150,000 distinct CDR3 sequences, with more than 9.5% occurring only once. The starting material was PBMCs, obtained before TCRalphabeta/CD19-depleted stem cell transplant. The source of these receptors is a boy aged 2 to 10 with acute myeloid leukemia, due to receive a stem cell transplant. Both conserved end residues are part of each CDR3. A D gene is named only where the DNA matches it firmly. Expanded clones get a size class; other rows say once, few or many, or leave the size out.

j_call d_call clone_size v_call cdr3_nt cdr3_aa
TRBJ2-7 . many TRBV18 TGTGCCAGCCGGGGACTTTCCTCCTACGAGCAGTACTTC CASRGLSSYEQYF
TRBJ2-5 . many TRBV2 TGTGCCAGCAGTGATTACCAAGAGACCCAGTACTTC CASSDYQETQYF
TRBJ2-3 . many TRBV6-5 TGTGCCAGCAGTTACTCGCCAGCGGAGGCCACAGATACGCAGTATTTT CASSYSPAEATDTQYF
TRBJ2-2 . many TRBV20-1 TGCAGTGCTACAAGACCCCGTTCGAACACCGGGGAGCTGTTTTTT CSATRPRSNTGELFF
TRBJ2-7 TRBD2 many TRBV3-1 TGTGCCAGCAGCGGGACTAGCGGAGAGACCTACGAGCAGTACTTC CASSGTSGETYEQYF
TRBJ2-3 . many TRBV7-2 TGTGCCAGCAGCTCTAGAATCACAGATACGCAGTATTTT CASSSRITDTQYF
TRBJ2-2 TRBD2 many TRBV19 TGTGCCAGTAGACTAGCGGGTACCGGGGAGCTGTTTTTT CASRLAGTGELFF
TRBJ2-2 . few TRBV12-5 TGTGTCTGTGGTTTATCGGGGGAGGAGCTGTTTTTT CVCGLSGEELFF
TRBJ2-4 . many TRBV7-8 TGTGCCAGCAGCCTCGGACAGCTCCTAGCCAAAAACATTCAGTACTTC CASSLGQLLAKNIQYF
TRBJ2-2 TRBD2 many TRBV28 TGTGCCAGCAGTTTCGGAGCGGGGTACACCGGGGAGCTGTTTTTT CASSFGAGYTGELFF
TRBJ2-7 . many TRBV25-1 TGTGCCAGCAGTGACTACGCGGGCGAGCAGTACTTC CASSDYAGEQYF
TRBJ2-7 . many TRBV4-1 TGCGCCAGCAGCCAAGGTACCGGGACACTCACCTACGAGCAGTACTTC CASSQGTGTLTYEQYF
TRBJ2-7 TRBD2 . TRBV13 TGTGCCAGCAGCCAAACCGGGACTAGCGGGCATTACTACTACGAGCAGTACTTC CASSQTGTSGHYYYEQYF
TRBJ2-2 . many TRBV4-1 TGCGCCAGCAGCCAAGGCCGGGCGAACACCGGGGAGCTGTTTTTT CASSQGRANTGELFF
TRBJ2-3 TRBD2 many TRBV20-1 TGCAGTGCTAGAGTAAGACTAGCGGGAGAAAATACGCAGTATTTT CSARVRLAGENTQYF
TRBJ1-6 . . TRBV10-3 TGTGCCATGAAGGCCAGGGAAAATTCAGCCCTCCACTTT CAMKARENSALHF
TRBJ1-5 TRBD1 many TRBV28 TGTGCCAGTAGTTTGGGGACAGCTAATCAGCCCCAGCATTTT CASSLGTANQPQHF
TRBJ1-2 . many TRBV29-1 TGCAGCGTTGAAGATTTTAGGGGAGGCTATGGCTACACCTTC CSVEDFRGGYGYTF
TRBJ2-5 TRBD2 many TRBV7-8 TGTGCCAGCAGCGCCCGATGGGCGGGAGCAGAGACCCAGTACTTC CASSARWAGAETQYF
TRBJ2-5 TRBD1 many TRBV5-1 TGCGCCAGCAGCCCGGACAGGGGGCTGGGGGAGACCCAGTACTTC CASSPDRGLGETQYF
TRBJ1-4 . . TRBV9 TGTGCCAGCAGCGTAGCTGCGGGACATGGTTCGGGTAATGAAAAACTGTTTTTT CASSVAAGHGSGNEKLFF
TRBJ2-1 . many TRBV20-1 TGCAGTGCTAGAGATCTCGGGCGGAGCTACAATGAGCAGTTCTTC CSARDLGRSYNEQFF
TRBJ2-7 TRBD2 many TRBV12-3/TRBV12-4 TGTGCCAGCAGGAGCGGGGCACGGTACGAGCAGTACTTC CASRSGARYEQYF
TRBJ2-1 TRBD1 many TRBV27 TGTGCCAGCAGTCTAGGTTTTCGGACAGGAGGAATCGAAAAGCAGTTCTTC CASSLGFRTGGIEKQFF
TRBJ2-1 . many TRBV20-1 TGCAGTAAACTGGATCACAATGAGCAGTTCTTC CSKLDHNEQFF
TRBJ2-1 . many TRBV5-1 TGCGCCAGCAGCTTGGGACAGACTTACAATGAGCAGTTCTTC CASSLGQTYNEQFF